Below, 22 T cell receptor beta chains from the same sample are listed, as sequenced in a study of cytotoxic CD8 clonotypes in ibrutinib-treated CLL. Clones were read by immunoSEQ multiplex PCR, and TCRdb kept only the in-frame ones, dropping some. The table includes some 200,000 clones, roughly 79% detected once. Here the sequenced sample was PBMCs, taken after 12 months of ibrutinib treatment. The origin of the receptors is a human donor with chronic lymphocytic leukemia.

This clone was counted between two and nine times. The chain recombines TRBV7-6 with TRBJ1-3; D call uncertain. V gave up 3 bases and J gave up 0 bases, with 15 bases separating them. The CDR3 is 17 amino acids. CDR1 and CDR2 from the germline V gene are SGHVS and FNYEAQ. CDR3 nucleotides: TGTGCCAGCAGCTTCTCGTCACCCTCAAGCTCTGGAAACACCATATATTTT. Translated: CASSFSSPSSSGNTIYF.

This clone has more than one count but fewer than ten. The chain links TRBV18 to TRBJ1-4; D is uncertain. CDR1 and CDR2 from the germline V gene are KGHSH and LQKENI. The germline V and J ends were trimmed by 3 bases and 8 bases, with 13 bases remaining between them. CDR3 length equals 14 residues. CDR3 sequence reads: CASSPSQGGEKLFF. DNA for the CDR3: TGTGCCAGCTCACCGAGTCAAGGCGGCGAAAAACTGTTTTTT.

The rearrangement links TRBV10-3 to TRBJ1-1; D uncertain. The germline gives CDR1 ENHRY, CDR2 SYGVKD. V lost 0 bases to trimming and J lost 7 bases, with 12 bases between them. CDR3 length equals 14 residues. The CDR3 DNA follows: TGTGCCATCAGTGAGTCGATAGGTTACAATGAAGCTTTCTTT. It specifies CAISESIGYNEAFF.

V gene TRBV2 combines with J gene TRBJ2-3; 7 bases match TRBD2. The CDR3 length is 14 residues. Germline lookup yields CDR1 SNHLY and CDR2 FYNNEI. With 9 bases clipped from V and 0 bases from J, the junction kept 6 bases outside the gene matches. The CDR3 DNA reads TGTGCCAGAGCTTCGCGGGAGAGCACAGATACGCAGTATTTT. Protein: CARASRESTDTQYF. The entire variable domain, with the rest obtained from reference TRBV2 and TRBJ2-3, is as follows: EPEVTQTPSHQVTQMGQEVILRCVPISNHLYFYWYRQILGQKVEFLVSFYNNEISEKSEIFDDQFSVERPDGSNFTLKIRSTKLEDSAMYFCARASRESTDTQYFGPGTRLTVL.

The sample holds one count of this clone. The chain recombines TRBV6-5 with TRBJ1-2, with D possibly matching TRBD1 (6 bases). The CDR3 runs 15 residues. The germline V gene has CDR1 MNHEY and CDR2 SVGAGI. The ends were cut back, 0 bases at V and 4 bases at J, with 12 bases in the middle. The CDR3 loop reads CASSYSGQSSYGYTF. CDR3 sequence (DNA): TGTGCCAGCAGTTACTCAGGACAGAGCTCCTATGGCTACACCTTC.

This clone was seen only a few times. The V and J genes are TRBV7-6 and TRBJ2-7; D may be TRBD1 (6 bases). Germline V gene sequence: CDR1 SGHVS, CDR2 FNYEAQ. Deletions cut 8 bases from V and 7 bases from J, with 15 bases between. This CDR3 contains 12 residues. The CDR3 loop reads CASAQQGWEQYF. The CDR3, as DNA: TGTGCCAGCGCCCAACAGGGTTGGGAGCAGTACTTC. The variable domain in full, completed from reference TRBV7-6 and TRBJ2-7, reads GAGVSQSPRYKVTKRGQDVALRCDPISGHVSLYWYRQALGQGPEFLTYFNYEAQQDKSGLPNDRFSAERPEGSISTLTIQRTEQRDSAMYRCASAQQGWEQYFGPGTRLTVT.

This chain connects TRBV6-5 to TRBJ1-2; D is undetermined. The germline V and J ends were trimmed by 6 bases and 5 bases, with 19 bases remaining between them. The CDR3 has 15 residues. Per the germline V gene, CDR1 is MNHEY and CDR2 is SVGAGI. CDR3 amino acids: CASRGEATPSYGYTF. The CDR3 DNA follows: TGTGCCAGCAGGGGAGAGGCTACCCCATCTTATGGCTACACCTTC.

This chain uses TRBV5-1 with TRBJ2-2, with 7 bases lining up with TRBD1. The CDR3 has 16 residues. Germline CDR1 reads SGHRS; CDR2 reads YFSETQ. V shed 7 bases, J shed 3 bases, and the junction held 12 bases outside the gene matches. This CDR3 is CASRTLTGIDTGELFF. The CDR3 nucleotides read TGCGCCAGCCGGACTTTGACAGGGATCGACACCGGGGAGCTGTTTTTT.

This clone has just one count. The rearrangement links TRBV11-2 to TRBJ2-1; the match to TRBD2 covers 12 bases. This CDR3 is 18 amino acids long. The ends lost 5 bases at V and 5 bases at J; junction bases unmatched: 13. Germline CDR1 and CDR2: SGHAT and FQNNGV. The CDR3 protein is CASSGKRTSGDFHNEQFF. The CDR3 DNA sequence: TGTGCCAGCAGCGGGAAGCGGACTAGCGGGGACTTCCACAATGAGCAGTTCTTC.

The chain links TRBV7-8 to TRBJ2-3; 7 positions match TRBD2. Germline lookup yields CDR1 SGHVS and CDR2 FQNEAQ. V was clipped by 3 bases and J by 0 bases; unmatched bases: 6. This CDR3 spans 16 amino acids. DNA of the CDR3: TGTGCCAGCAGCTTTCTTGGGAGGGATAGCACAGATACGCAGTATTTT. This codes for CASSFLGRDSTDTQYF.

The J gene is TRBJ2-3, the V gene TRBV9; 9 bases are a match to TRBD2. Trimming at V came to 4 bases and at J to 7 bases, leaving 10 bases not matched to a gene. This CDR3 has 15 residues. CDR1 is SGDLS and CDR2 is YYNGEE in the germline V gene. CDR3 loop: CASSPRLAATHTQYF. For the CDR3, the DNA is TGTGCCAGCAGCCCTAGACTAGCGGCGACCCATACGCAGTATTTT.

The CDR3 here is CASRSRGTDTQYF. The CDR3 nucleotides are TGTGCCAGCCGCTCACGAGGCACAGATACGCAGTATTTT. This rearrangement joins TRBV6-5 to TRBJ2-3; D not certain. Germline CDR1 MNHEY, CDR2 SVGAGI. Trimming pared 8 bases from V and 1 base from J, leaving 10 bases between. The CDR3 is 13 residues long.

This chain joins TRBV29-1 and TRBJ2-4, with a tentative D call TRBD2 (5 bases). Looked up from germline, CDR1 is SQVTM and CDR2 is ANQGSEA. V lost 3 bases and J lost 3, with 9 bases in between. The CDR3 runs 13 residues. The CDR3: CSVETGFKNIQYF. CDR3 bases: TGCAGCGTTGAGACGGGATTCAAAAACATTCAGTACTTC. Complete variable domain (other parts from reference TRBV29-1 and TRBJ2-4): SAVISQKPSRDICQRGTSLTIQCQVDSQVTMMFWYRQQPGQSLTLIATANQGSEATYESGFVIDKFPISRPNLTFSTLTVSNMSPEDSSIYLCSVETGFKNIQYFGAGTRLSVL.

The chain combines TRBV6-1 with TRBJ2-1; D possibly corresponds to TRBD2 (6 bases). The germline gives CDR1 MNHNS, CDR2 SASEGT. The V and J ends lost 8 bases and 6 bases respectively, with 20 bases between them. The CDR3 sequence is 15 residues long. In nucleotides, the CDR3 is TGTGCCAGCGGATACTTGCCGGGAGCGGGCAATGAGCAGTTCTTC. It is translated as CASGYLPGAGNEQFF.

The genes are TRBV14 and TRBJ2-7, with D unresolved. The CDR3 consists of 13 residues. Germline V gene sequence: CDR1 SGHDN, CDR2 FVKESK. V lost 1 base to trimming and J lost 2 bases, with 6 bases between them. The CDR3 spells CASSQVRTYEQYF. The CDR3 DNA follows: TGTGCCAGCAGCCAAGTGCGAACCTACGAGCAGTACTTC.

The V gene is TRBV2, the J gene TRBJ2-3; D remains unclear. The CDR3 has 12 amino acids. Germline V gives CDR1 SNHLY, CDR2 FYNNEI. The germline V and J ends were trimmed by 7 bases and 8 bases, with 13 bases remaining between them. The CDR3 spells CASNQYSGTQYF. Here the CDR3 DNA reads TGTGCCAGCAACCAATACTCTGGTACGCAGTATTTT.

Of note for this clone: Other DNA sequences in this sample translate to the same CDR3. The J gene is TRBJ1-2, the V gene TRBV2; 7 positions agree with TRBD1. The CDR3 consists of 13 residues. The V gene's germline CDR1 is SNHLY and CDR2 FYNNEI. The J segment lost 4 bases and the V segment lost 3 bases, leaving 2 bases of the junction unmatched. CDR3 region: CASSDSGGYGYTF. The CDR3 DNA reads as TGTGCCAGCAGTGATTCAGGGGGCTATGGCTACACCTTC.

The chain employs TRBV7-9 and TRBJ1-1, with D possibly matching TRBD1 (6 bases). The V gene lost 0 bases and the J gene lost 3 bases, with 11 bases spanning the gap. Germline CDR1 reads SEHNR; CDR2 reads FQNEAQ (reference sequence). The CDR3 runs 15 residues. The CDR3 is CASSLARGADTEAFF. The CDR3 nucleotides are TGTGCCAGCAGCTTAGCGCGGGGGGCTGACACTGAAGCTTTCTTT.

This clone occurred a few times. This chain joins TRBV5-1 and TRBJ1-5, with D hard to call. This CDR3 is 13 amino acids long. Germline V CDR1 and CDR2: SGHRS, YFSETQ. V lost 0 bases to trimming and J lost 3 bases, with 4 bases between them. The CDR3 loop is CASSLDTNQPQHF. The CDR3 DNA is TGCGCCAGCAGCTTGGACACCAATCAGCCCCAGCATTTT.

The chain joins TRBV10-3 to TRBJ2-1; TRBD2 aligns across 9 bases. CDR3 size: 14 residues. The germline V gene encodes CDR1 ENHRY and CDR2 SYGVKD. V lost 7 bases and J lost 9; bases outside the gene matches: 10. CDR3 sequence reads: CAIKWGSGSFEQFF. CDR3 DNA sequence: TGTGCCATCAAGTGGGGTAGCGGGAGTTTTGAGCAGTTCTTC.

The chain recombines TRBV2 with TRBJ2-7; 7 bases fit TRBD2. Germline assignment: CDR1 SNHLY and CDR2 FYNNEI. This CDR3 is built from 15 residues. After removal of 4 bases from V and 3 bases from J, the junction contained 9 bases not matched to a gene. The CDR3: CASSGSLAVSYEQYF. In nucleotides, the CDR3 is TGTGCCAGCAGTGGTTCCCTAGCGGTAAGCTACGAGCAGTACTTC.

The J gene is TRBJ2-1, the V gene TRBV2; no definite D call. The CDR3 sequence is 11 residues long. With 6 bases removed from V and 10 bases from J, the gap between germline ends came to 10 bases. Germline V lookup: CDR1 SNHLY, CDR2 FYNNEI. The CDR3 reads CASSRRNEQFF. The CDR3, as DNA: TGTGCCAGCAGCCGACGGAACGAGCAGTTCTTC. Variable domain in full (rest from reference TRBV2 and TRBJ2-1): EPEVTQTPSHQVTQMGQEVILRCVPISNHLYFYWYRQILGQKVEFLVSFYNNEISEKSEIFDDQFSVERPDGSNFTLKIRSTKLEDSAMYFCASSRRNEQFFGPGTRLTVL.